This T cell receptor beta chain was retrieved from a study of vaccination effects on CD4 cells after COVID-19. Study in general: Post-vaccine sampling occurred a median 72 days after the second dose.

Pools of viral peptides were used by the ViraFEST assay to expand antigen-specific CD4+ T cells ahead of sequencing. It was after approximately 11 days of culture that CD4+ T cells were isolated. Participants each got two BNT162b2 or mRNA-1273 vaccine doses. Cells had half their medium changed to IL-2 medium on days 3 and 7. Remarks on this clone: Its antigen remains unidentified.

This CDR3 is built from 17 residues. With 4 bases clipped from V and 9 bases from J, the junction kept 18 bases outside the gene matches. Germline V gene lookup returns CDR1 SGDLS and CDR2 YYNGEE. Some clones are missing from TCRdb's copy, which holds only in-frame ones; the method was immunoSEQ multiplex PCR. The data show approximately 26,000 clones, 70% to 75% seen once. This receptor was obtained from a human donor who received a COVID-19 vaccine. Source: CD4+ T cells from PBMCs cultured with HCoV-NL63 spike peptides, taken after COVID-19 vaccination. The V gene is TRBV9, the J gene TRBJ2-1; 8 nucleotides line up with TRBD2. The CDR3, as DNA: TGTGCCAGCAGCCCAACTCCCGCGGGACTAGTTCGAACTGAGCAGTTCTTC. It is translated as CASSPTPAGLVRTEQFF.